This paragraph covers one T cell receptor beta chain sequence. The target antigen is unknown. The CDR3 is 14 amino acids. CDR1 is MNHEY, CDR2 SVGAGI, per germline. Germline trimming cut 4 bases from V and 1 base from J; bases unmatched to any gene: 2. The data are from a study of shared clonotypes between healthy human individuals. Study background: The plates for each donor numbered three CD4 naive, three CD4 memory, two CD8 naive and one CD8 memory.

Sequencing was at deep level. Researchers divided each subset's genomic DNA evenly across several immunoSEQ plates. TCRdb's table, derived via immunoSEQ multiplex PCR, lists solely in-frame clones and lacks some. The profile covers about 2 million clones, with around 96% appearing a single time and more than 0.95% taken by the ten largest. CD8 cells regarded as naive lacked CD45RO, were positively chosen for CCR7, and omitted terminally differentiated effector memory CD45RA+ cells. Whole-study results and caveats: Among donors, clonotype sharing was expected to be affected by sequencing depth.

The chain is built from TRBV6-5 and TRBJ2-3, with 7 bases identical to TRBD1. Sample: naive CD8+ T cells sorted from blood. The receptor comes from a man in his late teens or twenties in good health. CDR3 loop: CASSFGTGTDTQYF. CDR3 sequence (DNA): TGTGCCAGCAGTTTCGGGACAGGCACAGATACGCAGTATTTT.